This T cell receptor (beta chain) was retrieved from a study of shared T cell receptors in the human thymus. Produced via immunoSEQ multiplex PCR; TCRdb's table is partial and in-frame only. Of roughly 410,000 clones in the sample, approximately 95% were seen once. V was pared by 6 bases and J by 0 bases, with 11 bases of the junction left unmatched. Germline V gene lookup returns CDR1 MDHEN and CDR2 SYDVKM. The CDR3 consists of 18 residues. This TCR derives from a human donor. V gene TRBV28 combines with J gene TRBJ2-1, with 10 bases fitting TRBD1. What was sequenced was thymocytes. This CDR3 is CASRAGTGESASYNEQFF. The CDR3 DNA reads TGTGCCAGCAGGGCCGGGACAGGGGAGTCGGCCTCCTACAATGAGCAGTTCTTC. Full variable domain (remainder filled in from reference TRBV28 and TRBJ2-1): DVKVTQSSRYLVKRTGEKVFLECVQDMDHENMFWYRQDPGLGLRLIYFSYDVKMKEKGDIPEGYSVSREKKERFSLILESASTNQTSMYLCASRAGTGESASYNEQFFGPGTRLTVL.